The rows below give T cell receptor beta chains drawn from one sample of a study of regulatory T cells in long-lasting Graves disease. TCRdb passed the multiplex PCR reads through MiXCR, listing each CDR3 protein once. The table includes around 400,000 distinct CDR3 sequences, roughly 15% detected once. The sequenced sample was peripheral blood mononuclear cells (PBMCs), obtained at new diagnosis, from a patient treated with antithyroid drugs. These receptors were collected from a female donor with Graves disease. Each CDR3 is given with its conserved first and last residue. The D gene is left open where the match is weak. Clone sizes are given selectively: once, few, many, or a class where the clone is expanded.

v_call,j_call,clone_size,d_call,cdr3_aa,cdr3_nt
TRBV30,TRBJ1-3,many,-,CAWSKGSSGNTIYF,TGTGCCTGGAGTAAGGGGAGCTCTGGAAACACCATATATTTT
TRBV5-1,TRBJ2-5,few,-,CASSPGREETQYF,TGCGCCAGCAGCCCGGGAAGGGAAGAGACCCAGTACTTC
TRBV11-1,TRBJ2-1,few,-,CASDLHPEQFF,TGTGCCAGCGATTTGCATCCTGAGCAGTTCTTC
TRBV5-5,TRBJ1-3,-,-,CASSLGLLSGNTIYF,TGTGCCAGCAGCTTGGGACTGCTCTCTGGAAACACCATATATTTT
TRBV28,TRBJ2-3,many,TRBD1,CASSSPGQGQRDTQYF,TGTGCCAGCAGTTCACCGGGACAGGGCCAAAGGGATACGCAGTATTTT
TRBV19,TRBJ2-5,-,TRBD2,CASSIRSGLAPQETQYF,TGTGCCAGTAGTATTCGGTCGGGACTAGCGCCACAAGAGACCCAGTACTTC
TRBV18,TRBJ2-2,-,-,CASSPNQLNTGELFF,TGTGCCAGCTCACCAAACCAGTTGAACACCGGGGAGCTGTTTTTT
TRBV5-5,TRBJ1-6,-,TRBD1,CASGGQGRNSPLHF,TGTGCCAGCGGTGGACAGGGTAGGAATTCACCCCTCCACTTT
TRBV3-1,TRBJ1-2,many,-,CASSQGEIRNTF,TGTGCCAGCAGCCAAGGAGAGATCAGGAACACCTTC
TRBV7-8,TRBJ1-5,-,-,CASSLGPSISAPQHF,TGTGCCAGCAGCTTAGGACCAAGTATCAGTGCGCCCCAGCATTTT
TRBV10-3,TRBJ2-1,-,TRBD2,CAISEALAGGNEQFF,TGTGCCATCAGTGAGGCACTAGCGGGAGGAAATGAGCAGTTCTTC
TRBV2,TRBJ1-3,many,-,CASPGTDSGNTIYF,TGTGCCAGCCCTGGGACGGACTCTGGAAACACCATATATTTT
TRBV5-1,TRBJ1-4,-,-,CASSLEVRYEKLFF,TGCGCCAGCAGCTTAGAAGTTCGGTATGAAAAACTGTTTTTT
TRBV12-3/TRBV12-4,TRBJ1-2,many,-,CASSPDPPNYGYTF,TGTGCCAGCAGCCCGGACCCCCCTAACTATGGCTACACCTTC
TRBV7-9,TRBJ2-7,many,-,CASSSPRENEQYF,TGTGCCAGCAGCTCCCCCCGGGAGAACGAGCAGTACTTC
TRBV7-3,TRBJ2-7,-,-,CASSLTQFNEQYF,TGTGCCAGCAGCTTAACGCAGTTTAACGAGCAGTACTTC
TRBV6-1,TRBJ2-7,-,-,CASIEGGTYEQYF,TGTGCCAGCATCGAAGGCGGGACCTACGAGCAGTACTTC